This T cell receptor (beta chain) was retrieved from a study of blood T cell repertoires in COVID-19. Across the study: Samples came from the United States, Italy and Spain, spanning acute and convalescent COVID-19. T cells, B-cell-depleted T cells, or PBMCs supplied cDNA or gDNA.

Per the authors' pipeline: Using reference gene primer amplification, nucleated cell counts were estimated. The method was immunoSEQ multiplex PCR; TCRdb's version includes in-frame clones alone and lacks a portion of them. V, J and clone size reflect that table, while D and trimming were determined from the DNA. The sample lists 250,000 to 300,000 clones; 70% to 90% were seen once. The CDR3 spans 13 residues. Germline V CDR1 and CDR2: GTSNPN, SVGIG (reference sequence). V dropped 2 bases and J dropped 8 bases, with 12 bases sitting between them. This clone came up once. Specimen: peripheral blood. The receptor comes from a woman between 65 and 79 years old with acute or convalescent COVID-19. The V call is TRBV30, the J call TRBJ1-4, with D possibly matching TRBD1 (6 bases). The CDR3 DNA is TGTGCCTGGAGTTACCCTGGGACAGAAAAACTGTTTTTT. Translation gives CAWSYPGTEKLFF.